The present T cell receptor (beta chain) was sequenced within a study of shared clonotypes between healthy human individuals. This clone has just a few counts. Data came from immunoSEQ multiplex PCR; TCRdb stores just in-frame clones and leaves some out. Of about 1 million clones in the sample, roughly 70% were seen once. The CDR3 is 13 amino acids. Germline lookup yields CDR1 SGHNT and CDR2 YYREEE (reference sequence). V was clipped by 7 bases and J by 3 bases, with 13 bases between them. This receptor was taken from a man aged 18 to 29 in good health. The sample taken for sequencing was memory CD4+ T cells sorted from blood. Subset in this sample: CD45RA-negative fraction. This chain links TRBV5-4 with TRBJ1-2; D is undetermined. The DNA of the CDR3 is TGTGCCAGCGCCGACCGGGCGGACTATGGCTACACCTTC. Translation: CASADRADYGYTF.